The subject of this entry is one T cell receptor beta chain. Its antigen remains unknown. Measured with immunoSEQ multiplex PCR; TCRdb has only the in-frame clones, and not every one. This sample has about 2,100,000 clones, with 85% to 95% found just once. The naive CD8 subset, CD45RO-negative cells positively selected for CCR7, excluded terminally differentiated effector memory CD45RA+ cells. The sample is drawn from a study of shared clonotypes between healthy human individuals. Study findings and constraints: The generation probabilities recorded for non-shared clonotypes fell below those of clonotypes shared by all four donors.

The germline V and J ends were trimmed by 0 bases and 4 bases, with 16 bases remaining between them. This CDR3 has 17 amino acids. Germline loops: CDR1 LNHNV, CDR2 YYDKDF (reference sequence). This TCR came from a man aged 18 to 35 in good health. Some clones in this sample may be carry-over from other donors' samples. The genes are TRBV15 and TRBJ1-3; D unclear. What was sequenced was naive CD8+ T cells from PBMCs. The CDR3 DNA reads TGTGCCACCAGCAGAGATTACCGTGACATTAGAGGAAACACCATATATTTT. This gives the protein CATSRDYRDIRGNTIYF.